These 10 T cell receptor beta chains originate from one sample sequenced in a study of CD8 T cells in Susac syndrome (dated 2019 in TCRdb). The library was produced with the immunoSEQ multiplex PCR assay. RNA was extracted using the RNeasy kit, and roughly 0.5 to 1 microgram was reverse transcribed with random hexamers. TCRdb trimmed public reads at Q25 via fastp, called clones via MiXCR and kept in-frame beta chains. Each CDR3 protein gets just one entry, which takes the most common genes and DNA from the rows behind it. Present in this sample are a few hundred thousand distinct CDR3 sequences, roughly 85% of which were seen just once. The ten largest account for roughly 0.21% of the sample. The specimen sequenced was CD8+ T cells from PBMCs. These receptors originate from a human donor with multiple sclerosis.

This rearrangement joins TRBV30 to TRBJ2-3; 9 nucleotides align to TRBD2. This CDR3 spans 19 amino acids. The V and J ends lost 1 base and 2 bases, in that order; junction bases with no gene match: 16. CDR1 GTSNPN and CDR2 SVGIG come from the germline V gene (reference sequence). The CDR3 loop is CAWSERGRLAGHHTDTQYF. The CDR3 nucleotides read TGTGCCTGGAGTGAGCGGGGGCGGCTAGCGGGGCACCACACAGATACGCAGTATTTT. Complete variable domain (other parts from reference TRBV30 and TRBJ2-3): SQTIHQWPATLVQPVGSPLSLECTVEGTSNPNLYWYRQAAGRGLQLLFYSVGIGQISSEVPQNLSASRPQDRQFILSSKKLLLSDSGFYLCAWSERGRLAGHHTDTQYFGPGTRLTVL.

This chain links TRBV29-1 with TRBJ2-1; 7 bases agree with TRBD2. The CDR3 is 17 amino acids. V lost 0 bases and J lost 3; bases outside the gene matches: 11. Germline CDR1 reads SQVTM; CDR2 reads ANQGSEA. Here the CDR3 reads CSVEDGKLAIFYNEQFF. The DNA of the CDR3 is TGCAGCGTTGAAGATGGGAAACTAGCGATATTCTACAATGAGCAGTTCTTC.

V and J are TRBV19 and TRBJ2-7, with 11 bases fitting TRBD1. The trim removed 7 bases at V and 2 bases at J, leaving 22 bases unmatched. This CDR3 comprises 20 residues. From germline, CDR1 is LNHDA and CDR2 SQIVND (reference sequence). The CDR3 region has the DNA TGTGCCAGTATCCTTAGGGGGGACAGGGGGTCTATGCTCCGACCCTACGAGCAGTACTTC. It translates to CASILRGDRGSMLRPYEQYF.

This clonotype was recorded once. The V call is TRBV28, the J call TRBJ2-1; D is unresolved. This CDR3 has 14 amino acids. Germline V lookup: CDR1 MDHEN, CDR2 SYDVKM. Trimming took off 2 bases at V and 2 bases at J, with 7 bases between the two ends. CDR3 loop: CASSLASTYNEQFF. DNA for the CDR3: TGTGCCAGCAGTTTAGCGTCTACCTACAATGAGCAGTTCTTC.

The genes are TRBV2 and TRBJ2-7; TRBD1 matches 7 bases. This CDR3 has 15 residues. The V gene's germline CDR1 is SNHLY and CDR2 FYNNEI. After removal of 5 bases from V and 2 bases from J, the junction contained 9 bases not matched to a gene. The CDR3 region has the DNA TGTGCCAGCAGTCCTTTTCTGACAGGGCCCTACGAGCAGTACTTC. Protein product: CASSPFLTGPYEQYF. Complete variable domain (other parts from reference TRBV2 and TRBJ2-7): EPEVTQTPSHQVTQMGQEVILRCVPISNHLYFYWYRQILGQKVEFLVSFYNNEISEKSEIFDDQFSVERPDGSNFTLKIRSTKLEDSAMYFCASSPFLTGPYEQYFGPGTRLTVT.

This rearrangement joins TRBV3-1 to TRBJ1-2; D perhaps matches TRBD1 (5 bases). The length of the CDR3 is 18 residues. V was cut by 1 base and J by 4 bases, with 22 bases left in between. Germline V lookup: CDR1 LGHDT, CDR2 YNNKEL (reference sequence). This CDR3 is CASSQASITGFPLYGYTF. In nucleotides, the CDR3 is TGTGCCAGCAGCCAAGCCAGCATAACAGGATTTCCTCTCTATGGCTACACCTTC.

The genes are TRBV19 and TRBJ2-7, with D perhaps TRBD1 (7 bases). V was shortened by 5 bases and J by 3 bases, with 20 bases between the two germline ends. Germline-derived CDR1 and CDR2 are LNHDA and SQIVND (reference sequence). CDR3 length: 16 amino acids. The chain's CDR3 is CASSAGPTGSSYEQYF. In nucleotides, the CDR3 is TGTGCCAGTAGTGCGGGACCGACAGGGTCAAGCTACGAGCAGTACTTC.

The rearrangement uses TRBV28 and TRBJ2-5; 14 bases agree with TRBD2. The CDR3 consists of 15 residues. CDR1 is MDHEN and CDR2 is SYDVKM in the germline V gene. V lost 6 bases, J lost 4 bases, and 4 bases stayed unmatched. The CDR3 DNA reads TGTGCCAGCAGGAGACTAGCGGGAGGGAGAGAGACCCAGTACTTC. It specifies CASRRLAGGRETQYF.

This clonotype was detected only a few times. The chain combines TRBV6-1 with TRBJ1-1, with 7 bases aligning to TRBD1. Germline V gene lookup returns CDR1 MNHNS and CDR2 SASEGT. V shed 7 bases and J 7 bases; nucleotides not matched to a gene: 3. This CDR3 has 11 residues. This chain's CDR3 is CASTQGGEAFF. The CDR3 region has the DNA TGTGCCAGCACCCAGGGGGGTGAAGCTTTCTTT.

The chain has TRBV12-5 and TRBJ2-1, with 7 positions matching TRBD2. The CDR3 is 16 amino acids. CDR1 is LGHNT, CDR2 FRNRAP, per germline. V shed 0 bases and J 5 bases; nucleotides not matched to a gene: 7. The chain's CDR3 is CASGLVLGLADNEQFF. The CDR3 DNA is TGTGCTAGTGGTTTGGTACTCGGCCTAGCGGACAATGAGCAGTTCTTC.